These T cell receptor beta chains were read from a single sample in a study of CXCR3-negative and CXCR3-positive naive CD8 T cells. Following a re-call of the 5' RACE reads, TCRdb has one entry per CDR3 protein and lacks DNA. The sample holds tens of thousands of distinct CDR3 sequences. The sequencing sample was made of memory CD8+ T cells from blood. The receptors stem from a human donor in good health. Some clones in this sample may be carry-over from other donors' samples. CDR3s include the opening cysteine and the closing phenylalanine or tryptophan.

J gene,V gene,CDR3 protein
TRBJ2-7,TRBV12-3/TRBV12-4,CASSSGTGVIYEQYF
TRBJ2-1,TRBV10-1,CASPVGREDNEQFF
TRBJ1-2,TRBV29-1,CSVPTGNYGYTF
TRBJ2-7,TRBV19,CASTVPSRSSYEQYF
TRBJ2-1,TRBV25-1,CASIGKQGQFYNEQFF
TRBJ1-1,TRBV15,CATSRDLYLRHSGWTEAFF
TRBJ2-1,TRBV9,CASSAGGQAYNEQFF
TRBJ2-1,TRBV4-1,CASSHNAYRNEQFF
TRBJ1-5,TRBV28,CASGEQDEYNQPQHF
TRBJ2-5,TRBV6-2/TRBV6-3,CASSYKQPSGETQYF
TRBJ1-1,TRBV7-9,CASSSTSLNTEAFF
TRBJ2-1,TRBV3-1,CASSRAWTSGVNEQFF
TRBJ2-1,TRBV29-1,CSVEDRGRAYNEQFF
TRBJ2-5,TRBV14,CASSLSRGEQETQYF
TRBJ2-1,TRBV4-3,CASSQDHRANEQFF
TRBJ2-3,TRBV9,CASSPNPDTQYF
TRBJ2-3,TRBV6-4,CATSGDSTDTQYF
TRBJ1-2,TRBV13,CASSSPPGGGGDGYTF
TRBJ1-1,TRBV5-5,CASSLVQGGTEALF
TRBJ2-7,TRBV15,CATSRGEERSEQYF
TRBJ2-3,TRBV7-9,CASSPLIRGRAALVDTQYF
TRBJ2-7,TRBV18,CASSPTGGNVHEQYF
TRBJ2-7,TRBV11-1,CASNPGLYLPEQYF